The source of this TCR beta chain is a study of CD8+ T cells in alopecia areata. The overall study: Twice daily, treated patients received 5 to 10 mg of oral tofacitinib.

Germline V CDR1 and CDR2: MNHNS, SASEGT. V was trimmed by 1 base and J by 2 bases, leaving 11 bases between them. This CDR3 contains 15 residues. With respect to this clone: The antigen is unknown.

Sequencing relied on a cDNA template that was reverse transcribed from extracted RNA. This table comes from immunoSEQ multiplex PCR, and its TCRdb copy is limited to in-frame clones, with some not included. The repertoire holds 150,000 to 250,000 clones, with 45% to 75% as singletons. Study observations and caveats: Scalp lesions, especially in alopecia totalis/universalis, had higher clonality than normal scalp. Persistence of many expanded lesional clones was seen in scalp and blood during tofacitinib.

The treatment: oral pan-JAK inhibitor, 5-10 mg twice daily. The TCR was taken from a human donor with alopecia areata. This chain links TRBV6-1 with TRBJ1-2; D is unclear. Specimen: CD4+ T cells sorted from blood, collected at week 4, from a patient treated with tofacitinib. CDR3 sequence reads: CASSEDWSRNYGYTF. In nucleotides, the CDR3 is TGTGCCAGCAGTGAAGATTGGAGTCGAAACTATGGCTACACCTTC.